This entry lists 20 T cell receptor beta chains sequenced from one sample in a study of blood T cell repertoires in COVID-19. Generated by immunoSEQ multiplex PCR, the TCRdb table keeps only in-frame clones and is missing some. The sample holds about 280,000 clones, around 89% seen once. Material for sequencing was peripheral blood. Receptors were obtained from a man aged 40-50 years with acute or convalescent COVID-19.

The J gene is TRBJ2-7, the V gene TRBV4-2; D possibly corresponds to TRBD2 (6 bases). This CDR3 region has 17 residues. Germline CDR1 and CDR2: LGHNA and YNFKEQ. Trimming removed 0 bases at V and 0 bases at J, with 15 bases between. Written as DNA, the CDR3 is TGTGCCAGCAGCCAAGAGAGGCTAGCGCGGCTCTCCTACGAGCAGTACTTC. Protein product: CASSQERLARLSYEQYF.

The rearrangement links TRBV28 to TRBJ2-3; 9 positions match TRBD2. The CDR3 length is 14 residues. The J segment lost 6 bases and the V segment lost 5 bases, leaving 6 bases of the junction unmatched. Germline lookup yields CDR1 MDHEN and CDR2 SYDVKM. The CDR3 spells CASSALAGFDTQYF. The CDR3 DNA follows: TGTGCCAGCAGTGCTCTAGCGGGGTTTGATACGCAGTATTTT.

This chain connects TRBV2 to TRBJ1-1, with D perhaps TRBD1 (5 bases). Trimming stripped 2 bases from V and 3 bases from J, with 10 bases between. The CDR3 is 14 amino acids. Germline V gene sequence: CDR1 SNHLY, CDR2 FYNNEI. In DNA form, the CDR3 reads TGTGCCAGCAGTGAATCGGCAGGGTACACTGAAGCTTTCTTT. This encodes CASSESAGYTEAFF.

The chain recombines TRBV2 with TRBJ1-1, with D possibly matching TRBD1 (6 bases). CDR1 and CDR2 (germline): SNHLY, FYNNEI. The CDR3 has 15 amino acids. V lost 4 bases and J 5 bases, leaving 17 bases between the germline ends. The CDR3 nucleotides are TGTGCCAGCAGTGTGAAGGGGGGGCTTGGGACTGAAGCTTTCTTT. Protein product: CASSVKGGLGTEAFF.

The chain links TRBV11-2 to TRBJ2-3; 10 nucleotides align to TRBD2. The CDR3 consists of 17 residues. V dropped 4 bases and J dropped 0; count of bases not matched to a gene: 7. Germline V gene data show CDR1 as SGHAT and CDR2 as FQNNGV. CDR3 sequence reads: CASSSRTSGPSTDTQYF. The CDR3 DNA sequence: TGTGCCAGCAGCTCCCGGACTAGCGGACCTAGCACAGATACGCAGTATTTT.

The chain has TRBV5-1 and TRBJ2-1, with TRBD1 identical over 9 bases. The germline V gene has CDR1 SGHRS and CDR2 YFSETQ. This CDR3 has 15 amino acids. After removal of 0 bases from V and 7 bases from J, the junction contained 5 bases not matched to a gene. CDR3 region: CASSLAGTGINEQFF. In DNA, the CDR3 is TGCGCCAGCAGCTTGGCCGGGACAGGGATTAATGAGCAGTTCTTC.

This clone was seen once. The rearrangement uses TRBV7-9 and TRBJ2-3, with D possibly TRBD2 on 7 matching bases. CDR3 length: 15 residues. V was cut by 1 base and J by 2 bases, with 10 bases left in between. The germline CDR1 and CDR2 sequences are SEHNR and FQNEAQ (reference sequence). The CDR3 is CASSLVGGPTDTQYF. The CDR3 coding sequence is TGTGCCAGCAGCTTAGTCGGGGGGCCCACAGATACGCAGTATTTT.

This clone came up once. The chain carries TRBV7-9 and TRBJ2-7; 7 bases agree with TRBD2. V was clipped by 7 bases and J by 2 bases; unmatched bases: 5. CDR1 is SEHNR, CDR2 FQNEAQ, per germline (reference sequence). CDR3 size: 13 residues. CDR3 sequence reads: CASTRAGPYEQYF. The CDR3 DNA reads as TGTGCCAGCACCCGAGCGGGGCCCTACGAGCAGTACTTC.

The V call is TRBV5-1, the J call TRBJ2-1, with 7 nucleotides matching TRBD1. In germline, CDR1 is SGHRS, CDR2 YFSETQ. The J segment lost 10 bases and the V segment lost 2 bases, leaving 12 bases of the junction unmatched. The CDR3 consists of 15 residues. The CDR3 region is CASSLLEGALGEQFF. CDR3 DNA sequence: TGCGCCAGCAGCTTACTAGAGGGGGCCCTTGGGGAGCAGTTCTTC.

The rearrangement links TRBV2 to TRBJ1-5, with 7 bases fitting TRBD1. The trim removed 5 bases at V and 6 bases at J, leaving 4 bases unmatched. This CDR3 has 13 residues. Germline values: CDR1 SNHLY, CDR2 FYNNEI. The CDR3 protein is CASSRGGSQPQHF. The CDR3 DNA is TGTGCCAGCAGTAGAGGGGGCAGTCAGCCCCAGCATTTT. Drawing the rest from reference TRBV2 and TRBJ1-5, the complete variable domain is EPEVTQTPSHQVTQMGQEVILRCVPISNHLYFYWYRQILGQKVEFLVSFYNNEISEKSEIFDDQFSVERPDGSNFTLKIRSTKLEDSAMYFCASSRGGSQPQHFGDGTRLSIL.

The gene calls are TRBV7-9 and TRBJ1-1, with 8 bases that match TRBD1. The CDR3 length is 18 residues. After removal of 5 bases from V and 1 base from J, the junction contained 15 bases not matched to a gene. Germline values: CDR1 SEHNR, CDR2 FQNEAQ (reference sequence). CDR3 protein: CASSLHRDRLLGNTEAFF. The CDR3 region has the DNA TGTGCCAGCAGCCTCCACCGGGACAGGCTTTTGGGGAACACTGAAGCTTTCTTT.

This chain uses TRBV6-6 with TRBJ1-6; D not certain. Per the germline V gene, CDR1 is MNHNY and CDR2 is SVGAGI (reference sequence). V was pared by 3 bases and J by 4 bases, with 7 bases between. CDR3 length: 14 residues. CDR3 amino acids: CASSYAGYNSPLHF. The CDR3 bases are TGTGCCAGCAGTTATGCAGGTTATAATTCACCCCTCCACTTT.

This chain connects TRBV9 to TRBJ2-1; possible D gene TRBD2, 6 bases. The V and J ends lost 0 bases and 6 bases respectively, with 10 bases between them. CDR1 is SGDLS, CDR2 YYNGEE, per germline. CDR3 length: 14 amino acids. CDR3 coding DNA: TGTGCCAGCAGCGTAGTACTAGCTTCCAATGAGCAGTTCTTC. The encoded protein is CASSVVLASNEQFF.

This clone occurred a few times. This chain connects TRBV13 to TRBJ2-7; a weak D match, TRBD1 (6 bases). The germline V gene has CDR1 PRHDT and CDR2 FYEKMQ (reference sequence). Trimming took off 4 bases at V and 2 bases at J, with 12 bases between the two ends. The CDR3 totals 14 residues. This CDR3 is CASSSSTGPYEQYF. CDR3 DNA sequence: TGTGCCAGCAGCTCCTCGACAGGACCCTACGAGCAGTACTTC.

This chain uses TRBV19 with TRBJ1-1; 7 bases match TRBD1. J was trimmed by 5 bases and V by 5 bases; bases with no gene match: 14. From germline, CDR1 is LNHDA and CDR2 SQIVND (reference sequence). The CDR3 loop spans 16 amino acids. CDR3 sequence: CASSFIQGIGRTEAFF. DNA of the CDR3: TGTGCCAGTAGTTTCATACAGGGGATTGGTCGGACTGAAGCTTTCTTT. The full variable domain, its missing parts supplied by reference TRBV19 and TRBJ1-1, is DGGITQSPKYLFRKEGQNVTLSCEQNLNHDAMYWYRQDPGQGLRLIYYSQIVNDFQKGDIAEGYSVSREKKESFPLTVTSAQKNPTAFYLCASSFIQGIGRTEAFFGQGTRLTVV.

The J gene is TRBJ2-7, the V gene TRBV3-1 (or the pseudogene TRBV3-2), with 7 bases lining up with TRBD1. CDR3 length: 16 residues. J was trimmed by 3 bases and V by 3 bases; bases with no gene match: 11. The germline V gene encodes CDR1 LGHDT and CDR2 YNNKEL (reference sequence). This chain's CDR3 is CASSHPAARGLYEQYF. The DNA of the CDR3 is TGTGCCAGCAGCCATCCCGCGGCAAGGGGGCTCTACGAGCAGTACTTC.

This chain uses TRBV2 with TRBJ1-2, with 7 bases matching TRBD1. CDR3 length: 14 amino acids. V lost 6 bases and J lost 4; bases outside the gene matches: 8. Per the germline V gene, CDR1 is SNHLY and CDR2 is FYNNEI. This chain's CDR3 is CASRPDRASYGYTF. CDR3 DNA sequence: TGTGCCAGCAGGCCCGACAGGGCCTCCTATGGCTACACCTTC. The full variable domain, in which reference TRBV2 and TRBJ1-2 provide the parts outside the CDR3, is EPEVTQTPSHQVTQMGQEVILRCVPISNHLYFYWYRQILGQKVEFLVSFYNNEISEKSEIFDDQFSVERPDGSNFTLKIRSTKLEDSAMYFCASRPDRASYGYTFGSGTRLTVV.

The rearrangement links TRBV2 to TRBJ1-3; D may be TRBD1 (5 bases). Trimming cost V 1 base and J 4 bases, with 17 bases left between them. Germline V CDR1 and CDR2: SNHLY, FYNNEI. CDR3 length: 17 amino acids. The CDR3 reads CASSEVGSGRKGNTIYF. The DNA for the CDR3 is TGTGCCAGCAGTGAAGTTGGGTCAGGGCGAAAAGGAAACACCATATATTTT.

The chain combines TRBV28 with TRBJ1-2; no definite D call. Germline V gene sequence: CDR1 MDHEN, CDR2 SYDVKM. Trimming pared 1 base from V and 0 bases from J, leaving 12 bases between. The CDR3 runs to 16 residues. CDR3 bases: TGTGCCAGCAGTTTATCCGGGAGTACAGCTAACTATGGCTACACCTTC. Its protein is CASSLSGSTANYGYTF.

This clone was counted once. Written as DNA, the CDR3 is TGTGCCAGCAGTTACTTCTTACAGGGGGCCTACGAGCAGTACTTC. As protein: CASSYFLQGAYEQYF. V is TRBV6-2 or TRBV6-3 and J is TRBJ2-7; 8 bases agree with TRBD1. The germline V gene encodes CDR1 MNHEY and CDR2 SVGEGT. Trimming cost V 1 base and J 2 bases; bases outside gene matches: 4. CDR3 length: 15 residues.